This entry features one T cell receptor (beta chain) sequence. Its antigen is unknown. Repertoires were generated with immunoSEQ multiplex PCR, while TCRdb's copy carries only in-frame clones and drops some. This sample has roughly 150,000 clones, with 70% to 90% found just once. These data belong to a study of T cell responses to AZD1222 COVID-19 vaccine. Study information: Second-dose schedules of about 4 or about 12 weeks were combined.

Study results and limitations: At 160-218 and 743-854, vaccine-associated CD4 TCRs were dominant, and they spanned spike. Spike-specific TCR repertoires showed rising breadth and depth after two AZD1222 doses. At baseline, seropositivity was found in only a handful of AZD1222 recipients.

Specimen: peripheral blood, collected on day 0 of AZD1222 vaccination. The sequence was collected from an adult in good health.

CDR3 sequence (DNA): TGTGCCAGCAGTGATCGTACCCGGGTGGATACGCAGTATTTT. Protein: CASSDRTRVDTQYF. The chain is built from TRBV2 and TRBJ2-3; D unresolved. CDR1 is SNHLY and CDR2 is FYNNEI in the germline V gene. The CDR3 is made up of 14 amino acids. Between the trimmed V and J ends, which lost 3 bases and 6 bases, there was a span of 13 bases.